The clone carrying this TCR beta chain was seen more than once but under ten times. Its target is unknown. TCRdb reprocessed the reads via MiXCR and lists one record per CDR3 protein. Seen here are 900,000 to 950,000 distinct CDR3 sequences, about a third observed once, and the top ten hold around 15%. The record originates from a study of T cell repertoires in cytomegalovirus infection. Looking at the study overall: Indications of both CMV infection and matching HLA type were provided by public TCR beta signatures.

Study-level results: It was HLA-C-restricted CMV-specific TCR beta clonotypes that dominated the response ex vivo.

The specimen comprised cultured CD8+ T cells from PBMCs, sampled from culture after CMV antigen stimulation. The TCR originated in a human donor in good health (CMV status not recorded). Some clones in this sample may be carry-over from other donors' samples.

The CDR3 DNA reads as TGTGCCAGCAGTCCCTCATTGGGGGGCCCTGAAGCTTTCTTT. Translating it yields CASSPSLGGPEAFF. This chain uses TRBV27 with TRBJ1-1; tentatively, D is TRBD1 (6 bases). The CDR3 sequence is 14 residues long. Trimming shortened V by 5 bases and J by 6 bases, and 16 bases separated the two germline ends. Germline CDR1 reads MNHEY; CDR2 reads SMNVEV (reference sequence).